A selection of T cell receptor beta chains follows, all from one sample in a study of T cell responses to AZD1222 COVID-19 vaccine. Repertoires were generated with immunoSEQ multiplex PCR, while TCRdb's copy carries only in-frame clones and drops some. The sample holds about 140,000 clones, about 90% seen once. Source: peripheral blood, taken 28 days after the second dose of the MenACWY control vaccine. The receptors shown here come from an adult who received the MenACWY meningococcal vaccine as a control. The CDR3 runs from the conserved cysteine through the conserved F or W. The D gene is left open where the match is weak. Size values are once, few and many counts, or a class for expanded clones, and some rows have none.

J gene: TRBJ2-1; V gene: TRBV6-5; clone size: -; D gene: TRBD1; CDR3 protein: CASRGTGFYNEQFF; CDR3 DNA: TGTGCCAGCAGAGGGACAGGGTTCTACAATGAGCAGTTCTTC
J gene: TRBJ1-5; V gene: TRBV2; clone size: -; D gene: TRBD1; CDR3 protein: CASTRQGGENQPQHF; CDR3 DNA: TGTGCCAGCACCCGACAGGGCGGAGAGAATCAGCCCCAGCATTTT
J gene: TRBJ2-1; V gene: TRBV7-3; clone size: -; D gene: TRBD1; CDR3 protein: CASSPDRVGSEQFF; CDR3 DNA: TGTGCCAGCAGCCCGGACAGGGTGGGAAGTGAGCAGTTCTTC
J gene: TRBJ2-7; V gene: TRBV6-1; clone size: -; D gene: TRBD1; CDR3 protein: CASSEAGQQAYEQYF; CDR3 DNA: TGTGCCAGCAGTGAAGCGGGACAGCAAGCCTACGAGCAGTACTTC
J gene: TRBJ1-5; V gene: TRBV6-6; clone size: -; D gene: -; CDR3 protein: CASSYSDYQPQHF; CDR3 DNA: TGTGCCAGCAGTTACTCGGACTATCAGCCCCAGCATTTT
J gene: TRBJ2-1; V gene: TRBV7-2; clone size: -; D gene: TRBD2; CDR3 protein: CASSLIGTSYNEQFF; CDR3 DNA: TGTGCCAGCAGCTTAATAGGGACTAGCTACAATGAGCAGTTCTTC
J gene: TRBJ2-7; V gene: TRBV28; clone size: -; D gene: -; CDR3 protein: CASSSTSSPYEQYF; CDR3 DNA: TGTGCCAGCAGTTCAACTAGTTCTCCCTACGAGCAGTACTTC
J gene: TRBJ1-4; V gene: TRBV7-9; clone size: -; D gene: -; CDR3 protein: CASSLSGRAEKLFF; CDR3 DNA: TGTGCCAGCAGCTTGTCTGGCAGGGCTGAAAAACTGTTTTTT
J gene: TRBJ2-5; V gene: TRBV18; clone size: -; D gene: TRBD1; CDR3 protein: CASSVNQGAGETQYF; CDR3 DNA: TGTGCCAGCTCAGTGAACCAGGGGGCTGGGGAGACCCAGTACTTC
J gene: TRBJ2-1; V gene: TRBV28; clone size: -; D gene: TRBD2; CDR3 protein: CASSTRTSGTYNEQFF; CDR3 DNA: TGTGCCAGCAGTACTCGGACTAGCGGAACCTACAATGAGCAGTTCTTC
J gene: TRBJ2-7; V gene: TRBV12-3/TRBV12-4; clone size: -; D gene: -; CDR3 protein: CASSLEQVEQYF; CDR3 DNA: TGTGCCAGCAGTTTAGAACAGGTCGAGCAGTACTTC
J gene: TRBJ2-7; V gene: TRBV10-3; clone size: -; D gene: -; CDR3 protein: CAISESRGYEQYF; CDR3 DNA: TGTGCCATCAGTGAATCTCGGGGCTACGAGCAGTACTTC
J gene: TRBJ1-1; V gene: TRBV29-1; clone size: -; D gene: TRBD1; CDR3 protein: CSVEGQGALEAFF; CDR3 DNA: TGCAGCGTTGAAGGACAGGGGGCTCTTGAAGCTTTCTTT
J gene: TRBJ2-7; V gene: TRBV11-2; clone size: few; D gene: -; CDR3 protein: CASSLDRLAAAYEQYF; CDR3 DNA: TGTGCCAGCAGCTTAGATCGACTCGCGGCTGCCTACGAGCAGTACTTC
J gene: TRBJ1-5; V gene: TRBV6-5; clone size: -; D gene: TRBD1; CDR3 protein: CASKDRAYSNQPQHF; CDR3 DNA: TGTGCCAGCAAGGACAGGGCCTATAGCAATCAGCCCCAGCATTTT
J gene: TRBJ1-1; V gene: TRBV5-1; clone size: -; D gene: -; CDR3 protein: CASSLARADTEAFF; CDR3 DNA: TGCGCCAGCAGCTTGGCCAGGGCGGACACTGAAGCTTTCTTT
J gene: TRBJ1-4; V gene: TRBV4-1; clone size: -; D gene: -; CDR3 protein: CASSQEAWTSNEKLFF; CDR3 DNA: TGCGCCAGCAGCCAAGAAGCGTGGACCAGTAATGAAAAACTGTTTTTT
J gene: TRBJ1-3; V gene: TRBV6-2/TRBV6-3; clone size: -; D gene: -; CDR3 protein: CASSYSKDSGNTIYF; CDR3 DNA: TGTGCCAGCAGTTACTCGAAGGACTCTGGAAACACCATATATTTT
J gene: TRBJ2-7; V gene: TRBV3-1/TRBV3-2; clone size: -; D gene: -; CDR3 protein: CASSTQGTTYEQYF; CDR3 DNA: TGTGCCAGCAGCACTCAGGGGACCACCTACGAGCAGTACTTC
J gene: TRBJ2-7; V gene: TRBV3-1/TRBV3-2; clone size: -; D gene: TRBD1; CDR3 protein: CASSQVQGAREQYF; CDR3 DNA: TGTGCCAGCAGCCAAGTTCAGGGGGCGAGGGAGCAGTACTTC
J gene: TRBJ1-2; V gene: TRBV5-1; clone size: once; D gene: TRBD1; CDR3 protein: CASSGGQGRRRYGYTF; CDR3 DNA: TGCGCCAGCAGCGGCGGACAGGGCCGGAGGCGGTATGGCTACACCTTC
J gene: TRBJ1-6; V gene: TRBV18; clone size: -; D gene: -; CDR3 protein: CASSPPGRDSPLHF; CDR3 DNA: TGTGCCAGCTCACCCCCGGGGAGGGACTCACCCCTCCACTTT
J gene: TRBJ2-7; V gene: TRBV27; clone size: -; D gene: -; CDR3 protein: CASSPREPYEQYF; CDR3 DNA: TGTGCCAGCAGTCCTCGGGAGCCGTACGAGCAGTACTTC
J gene: TRBJ2-7; V gene: TRBV28; clone size: -; D gene: -; CDR3 protein: CASRYFQTGEGEQYF; CDR3 DNA: TGTGCCAGCAGATACTTTCAGACAGGGGAGGGCGAGCAGTACTTC
J gene: TRBJ2-7; V gene: TRBV19; clone size: few; D gene: TRBD1; CDR3 protein: CASSISRDRGLEQYF; CDR3 DNA: TGTGCCAGTAGTATATCGCGGGACAGGGGGCTCGAGCAGTACTTC
J gene: TRBJ2-3; V gene: TRBV9; clone size: -; D gene: -; CDR3 protein: CASSVAVDTQYF; CDR3 DNA: TGTGCCAGCAGCGTAGCTGTTGATACGCAGTATTTT
J gene: TRBJ2-1; V gene: TRBV28; clone size: -; D gene: -; CDR3 protein: CASSPPGTQSNKQFF; CDR3 DNA: TGTGCCAGCAGCCCACCCGGGACGCAAAGCAATAAGCAGTTCTTC
J gene: TRBJ1-2; V gene: TRBV19; clone size: -; D gene: TRBD1; CDR3 protein: CASSQTGGHYGYTF; CDR3 DNA: TGTGCCAGTAGTCAAACAGGGGGCCACTATGGCTACACCTTC
J gene: TRBJ1-2; V gene: TRBV27; clone size: once; D gene: TRBD1; CDR3 protein: CASSSAGQPNYGYTF; CDR3 DNA: TGTGCCAGCAGTTCCGCGGGACAGCCTAACTATGGCTACACCTTC
J gene: TRBJ1-5; V gene: TRBV4-3; clone size: -; D gene: -; CDR3 protein: CASSQVKGNQPQHF; CDR3 DNA: TGCGCCAGCAGCCAAGTTAAAGGGAATCAGCCCCAGCATTTT
J gene: TRBJ2-7; V gene: TRBV9; clone size: -; D gene: TRBD2; CDR3 protein: CASSPRSSPLAGGSYEQYF; CDR3 DNA: TGTGCCAGCAGCCCGCGGTCGTCCCCCTTGGCGGGAGGATCCTACGAGCAGTACTTC
J gene: TRBJ1-5; V gene: TRBV2; clone size: -; D gene: -; CDR3 protein: CASSTGGASNQPQHF; CDR3 DNA: TGTGCCAGCAGCACCGGGGGCGCAAGCAATCAGCCCCAGCATTTT
J gene: TRBJ1-1; V gene: TRBV29-1; clone size: once; D gene: -; CDR3 protein: CSVDMSGMNTEAFF; CDR3 DNA: TGCAGCGTTGATATGTCCGGCATGAACACTGAAGCTTTCTTT
J gene: TRBJ2-5; V gene: TRBV18; clone size: once; D gene: -; CDR3 protein: CASWGDKETQYF; CDR3 DNA: TGTGCCAGTTGGGGAGATAAAGAGACCCAGTACTTC
J gene: TRBJ1-1; V gene: TRBV7-9; clone size: -; D gene: -; CDR3 protein: CASSLRGGGTEAFF; CDR3 DNA: TGTGCCAGCAGCTTACGGGGGGGCGGCACTGAAGCTTTCTTT
J gene: TRBJ1-2; V gene: TRBV6-4; clone size: -; D gene: -; CDR3 protein: CASSDSGDSAGAGVYGYTF; CDR3 DNA: TGTGCCAGCAGTGACTCCGGGGACTCGGCGGGAGCAGGGGTCTATGGCTACACCTTC
J gene: TRBJ1-6; V gene: TRBV10-2; clone size: -; D gene: -; CDR3 protein: CASSESQVYNSPLHF; CDR3 DNA: TGCGCCAGCAGTGAGTCACAGGTGTATAATTCACCCCTCCACTTT
J gene: TRBJ2-1; V gene: TRBV7-9; clone size: -; D gene: -; CDR3 protein: CASSLFSGSYNEQFF; CDR3 DNA: TGTGCCAGCAGCTTATTTTCGGGATCCTACAATGAGCAGTTCTTC
J gene: TRBJ1-2; V gene: TRBV20-1; clone size: once; D gene: -; CDR3 protein: CSASPRTAAPTYGYTF; CDR3 DNA: TGCAGTGCTAGTCCCCGGACGGCAGCCCCTACCTATGGCTACACCTTC
J gene: TRBJ2-1; V gene: TRBV14; clone size: few; D gene: TRBD2; CDR3 protein: CASSQLSGLALYNEQFF; CDR3 DNA: TGTGCCAGCAGCCAACTTAGCGGGTTGGCCCTCTACAATGAGCAGTTCTTC
J gene: TRBJ2-2; V gene: TRBV6-5; clone size: -; D gene: -; CDR3 protein: CASSYSQGWGTGELFF; CDR3 DNA: TGTGCCAGCAGTTACTCTCAGGGGTGGGGCACCGGGGAGCTGTTTTTT
J gene: TRBJ2-2; V gene: TRBV18; clone size: -; D gene: -; CDR3 protein: CASSAYGSNTGELFF; CDR3 DNA: TGTGCCAGCTCAGCCTACGGTTCGAACACCGGGGAGCTGTTTTTT
J gene: TRBJ1-4; V gene: TRBV7-2; clone size: -; D gene: -; CDR3 protein: CASSLDGRGGGEKLFF; CDR3 DNA: TGTGCCAGCAGCTTAGACGGCCGAGGAGGCGGTGAAAAACTGTTTTTT
J gene: TRBJ1-6; V gene: TRBV3-1/TRBV3-2; clone size: -; D gene: -; CDR3 protein: CASSQGLPALHF; CDR3 DNA: TGTGCCAGCAGCCAAGGGTTGCCGGCCCTCCACTTT
J gene: TRBJ1-1; V gene: TRBV7-8; clone size: -; D gene: -; CDR3 protein: CASSLDRSEAFF; CDR3 DNA: TGTGCCAGCAGCTTAGACCGCTCTGAAGCTTTCTTT
J gene: TRBJ2-7; V gene: TRBV19; clone size: few; D gene: -; CDR3 protein: CASSIGGDEQYF; CDR3 DNA: TGTGCCAGTAGTATAGGGGGCGACGAGCAGTACTTC
J gene: TRBJ1-5; V gene: TRBV6-5; clone size: -; D gene: -; CDR3 protein: CASSQGGGLGPQHF; CDR3 DNA: TGTGCCAGCAGCCAAGGGGGGGGTCTCGGGCCCCAGCATTTT
J gene: TRBJ1-5; V gene: TRBV6-2/TRBV6-3; clone size: -; D gene: -; CDR3 protein: CASSWENYQPQHF; CDR3 DNA: TGTGCCAGCAGCTGGGAGAATTATCAGCCCCAGCATTTT
J gene: TRBJ2-7; V gene: TRBV6-5; clone size: -; D gene: -; CDR3 protein: CASSTTGMAYEQYF; CDR3 DNA: TGTGCCAGCAGTACAACAGGGATGGCCTACGAGCAGTACTTC
J gene: TRBJ1-5; V gene: TRBV6-1; clone size: -; D gene: -; CDR3 protein: CASSEQGGNQPQHF; CDR3 DNA: TGTGCCAGCAGTGAACAGGGAGGCAATCAGCCCCAGCATTTT
J gene: TRBJ1-2; V gene: TRBV6-5; clone size: -; D gene: TRBD1; CDR3 protein: CASTDRGSHYGYTF; CDR3 DNA: TGTGCCAGCACCGACAGGGGGTCACACTATGGCTACACCTTC
J gene: TRBJ2-1; V gene: TRBV7-2; clone size: -; D gene: TRBD2; CDR3 protein: CASSLETGGNEQFF; CDR3 DNA: TGTGCCAGCAGCTTAGAAACGGGAGGGAATGAGCAGTTCTTC
J gene: TRBJ1-5; V gene: TRBV11-3; clone size: -; D gene: -; CDR3 protein: CASSCGRRQYSNQPQHF; CDR3 DNA: TGTGCCAGCAGCTGTGGGAGAAGACAATATAGCAATCAGCCCCAGCATTTT